The 29 T cell receptor beta chains given below trace back to one sample, sequenced in a study of T cells in Graves' hyperthyroidism and ophthalmopathy (dated by TCRdb to between 2018 and 2020). Library preparation employed multiplex PCR. The sequencing machine was an Illumina HiSeq 2000. Amplification of TCR beta CDR3 regions was carried out from RNA transcripts. The first round of RT-PCR for the TCR CDR3 was performed with the HTBI primer set and the Qiagen OneStep RT-PCR kit. TCRdb's own reprocessing of the public reads used fastp at Q25 and MiXCR and kept productive beta chains. Entries are consolidated by CDR3 protein sequence, retaining the most common genes and DNA. This sample lists fewer than 250,000 distinct CDR3 sequences; approximately 17% were detected once. The ten largest clonotypes hold roughly 50% of the sample. Sequencing was carried out using blood. All receptors derive from a man between 45 and 60 years old with Graves' hyperthyroidism.

In this sample, this clonotype turned up many times. CDR3 coding DNA: TGCGCCAGCAGCTTGGTAGGGAGGGTACAAGAGACCCAGTACTTC. Its protein is CASSLVGRVQETQYF. This chain uses TRBV5-1 with TRBJ2-5; 7 bases map to TRBD2. Unmatched junction bases numbered 4, after V lost 0 bases and J lost 2 bases. Looked up from germline, CDR1 is SGHRS and CDR2 is YFSETQ. The CDR3 is 15 amino acids. Supplemented by reference TRBV5-1 and TRBJ2-5, the full variable domain reads KAGVTQTPRYLIKTRGQQVTLSCSPISGHRSVSWYQQTPGQGLQFLFEYFSETQRNKGNFPGRFSGRQFSNSRSEMNVSTLELGDSALYLCASSLVGRVQETQYFGPGTRLLVL.

In its sample, this clonotype was seen many times. The chain has TRBV2 and TRBJ2-5; 9 positions agree with TRBD2. V lost 11 bases to trimming and J lost 5 bases; unmatched junction nucleotides: 15. Germline V lookup: CDR1 SNHLY, CDR2 FYNNEI. The CDR3 length is 15 residues. The chain's CDR3 is CAGRPISGGHETQYF. CDR3 DNA sequence: TGTGCCGGTCGACCCATTAGCGGGGGTCATGAGACCCAGTACTTC.

This chain links TRBV20-1 with TRBJ2-3, with D unclear. In germline, CDR1 is DFQATT, CDR2 SNEGSKA (reference sequence). Trimming took off 2 bases at V and 2 bases at J, with 14 bases between the two ends. The length of the CDR3 is 15 residues. The CDR3: CSARPGRPPTDTQYF. As DNA, the CDR3 is TGCAGTGCTAGACCCGGTCGGCCCCCCACAGATACGCAGTATTTT.

This clonotype was seen repeatedly, ten times or more. The rearrangement joins TRBV28 to TRBJ1-3; 8 bases fit TRBD1. Germline CDR1 MDHEN, CDR2 SYDVKM. The CDR3 consists of 16 residues. V was clipped by 3 bases and J by 4 bases; unmatched bases: 8. The CDR3 DNA reads TGTGCCAGCAGTTTTGGCGACAGGGGCCGAGGAAACACCATATATTTT. Translated, it gives CASSFGDRGRGNTIYF.

The rearrangement uses TRBV20-1 and TRBJ2-5; 7 positions match TRBD2. The CDR3 has 13 amino acids. The junction had 9 bases not matched to a gene; V was cut back by 6 bases and J by 5 bases. Germline V gives CDR1 DFQATT, CDR2 SNEGSKA (reference sequence). DNA for the CDR3: TGCAGTGCCCCCGGGGCGGGAGCTGAGACCCAGTACTTC. This codes for CSAPGAGAETQYF.

This clonotype was observed many times. The V gene is TRBV12-5, the J gene TRBJ1-6; no definite D call. The germline V gene encodes CDR1 LGHNT and CDR2 FRNRAP. V lost 2 bases and J 9 bases, leaving 11 bases between the germline ends. CDR3 length equals 14 residues. CDR3 nucleotide sequence: TGTGCTAGTGGTTTGACGGGCCGGGGTTCACCCCTCCACTTT. Protein sequence: CASGLTGRGSPLHF.

This clonotype occurred many times. This rearrangement joins TRBV27 to TRBJ2-1, with 10 bases aligning to TRBD2. Trimming removed 3 bases from V and 8 bases from J; junction bases left unmatched: 7. Germline assignment: CDR1 MNHEY and CDR2 SMNVEV (reference sequence). The CDR3 covers 15 residues. The CDR3 is CASSLRSGRAYEQFF. Here the CDR3 DNA reads TGTGCCAGCAGTTTGAGAAGCGGGAGGGCCTATGAGCAGTTCTTC.

This clonotype was counted at least ten times. The chain combines TRBV5-1 with TRBJ2-7; TRBD2 is a possible D gene (5 bases). V lost 0 bases and J lost 6, with 19 bases in between. The CDR3 sequence is 16 residues long. In germline, CDR1 is SGHRS, CDR2 YFSETQ. CDR3 sequence: CASSLEGVRRDLEQYF. The CDR3 region has the DNA TGCGCCAGCAGCTTGGAAGGTGTCAGACGGGATCTCGAGCAGTACTTC.

This clonotype was found many times. The chain recombines TRBV29-1 with TRBJ2-5; 9 positions agree with TRBD1. Germline V gene data show CDR1 as SQVTM and CDR2 as ANQGSEA. The V segment lost 4 bases and the J segment 5 bases; nucleotides outside the gene matches: 8. The CDR3 spans 14 residues. The CDR3 coding sequence is TGCAGCGTTGGGGGACAGGGCGGAATGGAGACCCAGTACTTC. Residues: CSVGGQGGMETQYF.

This clonotype was seen many times. The CDR3 is CASSLLAGKDQPQHF. DNA for the CDR3: TGTGCCAGCAGTTTATTGGCAGGAAAGGATCAGCCCCAGCATTTT. The chain couples TRBV28 to TRBJ1-5; D call uncertain. The ends were cut back, 1 base at V and 5 bases at J, with 12 bases in the middle. Germline V lookup: CDR1 MDHEN, CDR2 SYDVKM. This CDR3 region has 15 residues.

V usage is TRBV7-9 and J usage is TRBJ2-7; TRBD1 or TRBD2 may be the D gene (8 bases each). CDR1 is SEHNR and CDR2 is FQNEAQ in the germline V gene (reference sequence). The V gene lost 3 bases and the J gene lost 1 base, with 22 bases spanning the gap. This CDR3 contains 18 residues. For the CDR3, the DNA is TGTGCCAGCAGCTTCCCGACAGGGGAAGCGGGAGCTTCCTACGAGCAGTACTTC. Its translation: CASSFPTGEAGASYEQYF.

This clonotype occurred many times. J is TRBJ2-5 and V is TRBV11-2; 11 nucleotides align to TRBD2. The trim removed 1 base at V and 5 bases at J, leaving 12 bases unmatched. The germline V gene encodes CDR1 SGHAT and CDR2 FQNNGV. The CDR3 is made up of 18 amino acids. The CDR3 loop is CASSLGRVLAGVRETQYF. CDR3 coding DNA: TGTGCCAGCAGCTTAGGGAGGGTACTAGCGGGAGTACGGGAGACCCAGTACTTC. The full variable domain, its missing parts supplied by reference TRBV11-2 and TRBJ2-5, is EAGVAQSPRYKIIEKRQSVAFWCNPISGHATLYWYQQILGQGPKLLIQFQNNGVVDDSQLPKDRFSAERLKGVDSTLKIQPAKLEDSAVYLCASSLGRVLAGVRETQYFGPGTRLLVL.

This clonotype was seen more than once but under ten times. The chain is built from TRBV12-3 or TRBV12-4 and TRBJ1-3; D remains ambiguous. V lost 6 bases and J lost 0, with 12 bases in between. The CDR3 totals 15 residues. CDR3 region: CASRIDLYSGNTIYF. Written as DNA, the CDR3 is TGTGCCAGCAGAATCGACCTCTACTCTGGAAACACCATATATTTT.

This clonotype was seen repeatedly, ten times or more. V usage is TRBV3-1 and J usage is TRBJ1-5; D call uncertain. There are 14 residues in the CDR3. Trimming took off 1 base at V and 5 bases at J, with 9 bases between the two ends. Germline V gene data show CDR1 as LGHDT and CDR2 as YNNKEL (reference sequence). The CDR3 reads CASSQGKGDQPQHF. For the CDR3, the DNA is TGTGCCAGCAGCCAAGGCAAGGGTGATCAGCCCCAGCATTTT.

The V call is TRBV4-1, the J call TRBJ1-3, with a tentative D call TRBD1 (6 bases). Looked up from germline, CDR1 is MGHRA and CDR2 is YSYEKL. V was clipped by 2 bases and J by 0 bases, with 23 bases between them. The CDR3 is 20 residues long. CDR3 DNA: TGCGCCAGCAGCCAACAACCTCCGCGACAGGCCTCCATCTCTGGAAACACCATATATTTT. Protein sequence: CASSQQPPRQASISGNTIYF.

In its sample, this clonotype was seen many times. V gene TRBV24-1 combines with J gene TRBJ2-3, with TRBD2 matching over 14 bases. The CDR3 has 17 residues. From germline, CDR1 is KGHDR and CDR2 SFDVKD. V lost 3 bases to trimming and J lost 6 bases; unmatched junction nucleotides: 7. The CDR3 nucleotides are TGTGCCACCAGTGATCTCGGGACTAGCGGGAGTTATGATACGCAGTATTTT. Protein product: CATSDLGTSGSYDTQYF.

J is TRBJ2-1 and V is TRBV11-3; D is unresolved. The CDR3 extends over 14 amino acids. Per the germline V gene, CDR1 is SGHNT and CDR2 is YENEEA. The germline V and J ends were trimmed by 1 base and 5 bases, with 9 bases remaining between them. CDR3 region: CASSLVRTNNEQFF. CDR3 DNA: TGTGCCAGCAGCTTAGTCCGGACGAACAATGAGCAGTTCTTC.

This clonotype was detected ten times or more. J is TRBJ2-1 and V is TRBV5-4, with 7 bases lining up with TRBD1. CDR3 length: 14 amino acids. J gave up 6 bases and V 5 bases, and 8 bases lay outside the gene matches. Per germline, CDR1 SGHNT and CDR2 YYREEE (reference sequence). This CDR3 reads CASRAGTVGNEQFF. The CDR3 nucleotides are TGTGCCAGCAGGGCCGGGACAGTGGGCAATGAGCAGTTCTTC.

The sample holds a few counts of this clonotype. V gene TRBV27 combines with J gene TRBJ2-2; 10 nucleotides align to TRBD2. Germline V gene lookup returns CDR1 MNHEY and CDR2 SMNVEV (reference sequence). This CDR3 has 16 amino acids. V lost 5 bases, J lost 4 bases, and 7 bases stayed unmatched. CDR3 residues: CASSMASGSFTGELFF. The CDR3 nucleotides are TGTGCCAGCAGTATGGCTAGCGGGAGTTTCACCGGGGAGCTGTTTTTT.

The sample holds many counts of this clonotype. The chain uses TRBV29-1 and TRBJ2-1; 7 nucleotides agree with TRBD2. This CDR3 has 14 amino acids. Germline V CDR1 and CDR2: SQVTM, ANQGSEA. Unmatched junction bases numbered 12, after V lost 3 bases and J lost 10 bases. The CDR3 DNA follows: TGCAGCGTTGACAGACTAGCCGGGGCGAAGGAGCAGTTCTTC. Its protein is CSVDRLAGAKEQFF.

This rearrangement joins TRBV19 to TRBJ2-1, with a tentative D call TRBD1 (5 bases). This CDR3 spans 16 amino acids. Germline-derived CDR1 and CDR2 are LNHDA and SQIVND (reference sequence). With 3 bases removed from V and 2 bases from J, the gap between germline ends came to 14 bases. This CDR3 is CASSMSQGGPYNEQFF. CDR3 DNA sequence: TGTGCCAGTAGTATGAGCCAGGGCGGCCCCTACAATGAGCAGTTCTTC. Using reference TRBV19 and TRBJ2-1 for the parts outside the CDR3, the full variable domain is DGGITQSPKYLFRKEGQNVTLSCEQNLNHDAMYWYRQDPGQGLRLIYYSQIVNDFQKGDIAEGYSVSREKKESFPLTVTSAQKNPTAFYLCASSMSQGGPYNEQFFGPGTRLTVL.

J is TRBJ2-1 and V is TRBV9; 8 bases align to TRBD2. V was clipped by 8 bases and J by 10 bases; unmatched bases: 11. From germline, CDR1 is SGDLS and CDR2 YYNGEE. This CDR3 has 13 amino acids. The CDR3 DNA follows: TGTGCCAGATGGACTAGCCCTTGTCGGGAGCAGTTCTTC. It translates to CARWTSPCREQFF.

This clonotype was observed a few times. The chain employs TRBV20-1 and TRBJ1-5, with TRBD1 as a possible D gene (6 bases). Germline V lookup: CDR1 DFQATT, CDR2 SNEGSKA (reference sequence). The CDR3 runs 17 residues. The V gene lost 2 bases and the J gene lost 0 bases, with 17 bases spanning the gap. The CDR3 is CSARYHRDPLSNQPQHF. The CDR3 DNA is TGCAGTGCTAGATATCACAGGGACCCCCTTAGCAATCAGCCCCAGCATTTT.

Many counts were recorded for this clonotype. This chain links TRBV20-1 with TRBJ2-1, with a possible D match to TRBD1 (5 bases). The CDR3 loop spans 14 amino acids. Between the trimmed V and J ends, which lost 0 bases and 9 bases, there was a span of 15 bases. Germline V gene lookup returns CDR1 DFQATT and CDR2 SNEGSKA (reference sequence). CDR3 sequence: CSAREFRQGGEQFF. The CDR3 DNA reads as TGCAGTGCTAGAGAATTTCGTCAGGGTGGTGAGCAGTTCTTC.

There are a few counts of this clonotype. Sequence at one end of the junction differs from germline and may be a read error. This chain joins TRBV7-7 and TRBJ2-2; 10 bases match TRBD2. The CDR3 sequence is 17 residues long. Germline loops: CDR1 SSHAT, CDR2 FNYEAQ (reference sequence). CDR3 amino acids: CASSSLAGVWNTGELFF. DNA of the CDR3: TGTGCTAGCAGCTCGCTAGCGGGAGTCTGGAACACCGGGGAGCTGTTTTTT.

This clonotype was observed at least ten times. The chain uses TRBV28 and TRBJ2-7, with 8 positions matching TRBD2. The CDR3 length is 14 residues. J was trimmed by 6 bases and V by 3 bases; bases with no gene match: 7. The germline CDR1 and CDR2 sequences are MDHEN and SYDVKM. The CDR3 DNA reads TGTGCCAGCAGTTTTCCGGGACTAGTCTCCGAGCAGTACTTC. Residues: CASSFPGLVSEQYF.

The chain couples TRBV5-1 to TRBJ1-1; 7 nucleotides agree with TRBD1. After removal of 0 bases from V and 5 bases from J, the junction contained 4 bases not matched to a gene. Germline V lookup: CDR1 SGHRS, CDR2 YFSETQ. The CDR3 runs 14 residues. Here the CDR3 DNA reads TGCGCCAGCAGCTTGGTAACACAGGGGACTGAAGCTTTCTTT. This sequence encodes CASSLVTQGTEAFF.

A remark on this clonotype: This clone may be a read error of a much larger clone one base away. V is TRBV7-2 and J is TRBJ2-1; 10 nucleotides line up with TRBD2. Germline assignment: CDR1 SGHTA and CDR2 FQGNSA. The CDR3 consists of 15 residues. V was pared by 5 bases and J by 8 bases, with 9 bases of the junction left unmatched. The CDR3 region is CASSRTSGTGHEQFF. The CDR3 DNA reads TGTGCCAGCAGCCGTACTAGCGGGACAGGCCATGAGCAGTTCTTC.

This clonotype has ten or more counts. This chain links TRBV28 with TRBJ2-6; D not resolved. CDR1 and CDR2 (germline): MDHEN, SYDVKM. V shed 1 base and J shed 0 bases, with 10 bases lying between them. This CDR3 spans 17 amino acids. In nucleotides, the CDR3 is TGTGCCAGCAGTTTATACACCGAGGTCTCTGGGGCCAACGTCCTGACTTTC. Translated: CASSLYTEVSGANVLTF. The variable domain in full, with the rest retrieved from reference TRBV28 and TRBJ2-6, is DVKVTQSSRYLVKRTGEKVFLECVQDMDHENMFWYRQDPGLGLRLIYFSYDVKMKEKGDIPEGYSVSREKKERFSLILESASTNQTSMYLCASSLYTEVSGANVLTFGAGSRLTVL.